This is a list of T cell receptor beta chains from one sample in a study of T cell clones after liver transplantation. Clones were read by immunoSEQ multiplex PCR, and TCRdb kept only the in-frame ones, dropping some. The repertoire has about 120,000 clones, around nine tenths of them found once; the top ten carry 0.65% to 0.95%. Sequencing was performed on CD4+ T cells from blood, taken 12 months after liver transplant. These receptors were collected from a human patient who received a liver transplant. The graft donor may have given rise to some T cells. Both conserved end residues are trimmed from each CDR3.

V gene	J gene	CDR3 protein
TRBV19	TRBJ1-1	ASRKTGGERNTEAF
TRBV27	TRBJ1-1	ASRERDLPNTEAF
TRBV18	TRBJ2-7	ASSPLGTGLVEQY
TRBV5-1	TRBJ1-1	ASSLGGIRTEAF
TRBV29-1	TRBJ1-1	SVRQGDEAF
TRBV7-3	TRBJ2-1	ASSPSSSGEYNEQF
TRBV5-1	TRBJ2-7	ASSLDTSGGEQY
TRBV10-2	TRBJ2-7	ASSESRDSLSYEQY
TRBV28	TRBJ1-1	ASSLQGFNTEAF
TRBV12-5	TRBJ1-5	ASGLVLSGFGQAPSNQPQH
TRBV5-1	TRBJ2-5	ASSLSGQYQETQY
TRBV28	TRBJ1-3	ASSFEGQGNTIY
TRBV18	TRBJ2-7	ASSPPSSYEQY
TRBV27	TRBJ2-1	ASSSWREGPHNEQF
TRBV6-1	TRBJ1-1	ASSEFGRGLNTEAF
TRBV11-3	TRBJ2-4	ASSPAGTSGEVAKNIQY
TRBV4-3	TRBJ2-7	ASSQDIAGGLQY
TRBV29-1	TRBJ1-1	SVSSGTANTEAF
TRBV7-2	TRBJ2-1	ASSPSRTGSYNEQF
TRBV4-3	TRBJ2-1	ASTPGTSGSYNEQF
TRBV6-1	TRBJ2-3	ASSALVAGGGAPDTQY
TRBV7-2	TRBJ2-5	ASSKLAGRETQY
TRBV9	TRBJ1-2	ASSVGTGNYGYT
TRBV18	TRBJ2-7	ASSPSGYDEQY